This T cell receptor (beta chain) was identified during a study of T cells in Graves' hyperthyroidism and ophthalmopathy. Points from the study as a whole: The model identified upcoming ophthalmopathy a median around 6 months ahead of onset.

This clonotype was detected ten times or more. As yet, its antigen is unknown. The V end was cut by 3 bases, the J end by 0 bases, with 14 bases between. The CDR3 length is 15 residues. Germline loops: CDR1 DFQATT, CDR2 SNEGSKA (reference sequence). Amplification targeted TCR beta CDR3 regions from RNA transcripts. HTBI primers drove first-round RT-PCR of the TCR CDR3. TCRdb reanalysed the multiplex PCR reads using MiXCR and keeps one entry per CDR3 protein. The data contain approximately 410,000 distinct CDR3 sequences, about 13% of them seen just once; the ten biggest clones take up roughly 4.8%. Stable Graves' hyperthyroidism denoted no ophthalmopathy progression over 18 months. The PBMCs had their origin in approximately 10 ml of fresh peripheral blood.

The sequence was collected from a woman younger than 30 with Graves' hyperthyroidism. The V call is TRBV20-1, the J call TRBJ1-1; D is undetermined. Sequenced sample: blood. The CDR3 region has the DNA TGCAGTGCTAGTGGAGGGTTCGGTTTGAACACTGAAGCTTTCTTT. Its translation is CSASGGFGLNTEAFF.